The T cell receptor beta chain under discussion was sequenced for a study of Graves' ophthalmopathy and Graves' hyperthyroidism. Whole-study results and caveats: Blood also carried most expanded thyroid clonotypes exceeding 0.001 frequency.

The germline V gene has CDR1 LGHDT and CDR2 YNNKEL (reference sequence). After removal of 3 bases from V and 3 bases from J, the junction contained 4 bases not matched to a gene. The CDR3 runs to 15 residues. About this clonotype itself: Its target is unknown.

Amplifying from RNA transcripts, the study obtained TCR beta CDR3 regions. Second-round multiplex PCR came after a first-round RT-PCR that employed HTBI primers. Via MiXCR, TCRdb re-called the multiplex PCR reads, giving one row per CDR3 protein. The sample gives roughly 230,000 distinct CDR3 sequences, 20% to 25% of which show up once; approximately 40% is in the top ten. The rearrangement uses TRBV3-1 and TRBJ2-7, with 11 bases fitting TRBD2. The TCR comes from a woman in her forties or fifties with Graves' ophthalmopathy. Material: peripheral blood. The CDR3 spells CASSQGTSGHYEQYF. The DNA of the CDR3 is TGTGCCAGCAGCCAGGGGACTAGCGGCCACTACGAGCAGTACTTC.